The entry below gives a single TCR beta chain sequence along with its context. The data were taken from a study of blood T cells in healthy people across ages. V dropped 2 bases and J dropped 3 bases, with 8 bases sitting between them. The CDR3 covers 13 residues. Germline-derived CDR1 and CDR2 are SGHTA and FQGNSA. For the second PCR, which ran for about 6 to 11 cycles, a sample-barcoded 5' primer and a J-beta primer mix were used. The template-switch adaptor, which had 12 random nucleotides, put a tag on each cDNA molecule. TCRdb fed the 5' RACE reads into MiXCR, producing one record per CDR3 protein. This sample has approximately 850,000 distinct CDR3 sequences, with 40% to 50% found just once.

The sequenced sample consisted of blood. This chain joins TRBV7-2 and TRBJ2-7, with a weak D call TRBD1 (6 bases). The TCR comes from a man aged 55 to 70 in good health. DNA of the CDR3: TGTGCCAGCAGCTTAAGACAGGACTACGAGCAGTACTTC. Protein sequence: CASSLRQDYEQYF.